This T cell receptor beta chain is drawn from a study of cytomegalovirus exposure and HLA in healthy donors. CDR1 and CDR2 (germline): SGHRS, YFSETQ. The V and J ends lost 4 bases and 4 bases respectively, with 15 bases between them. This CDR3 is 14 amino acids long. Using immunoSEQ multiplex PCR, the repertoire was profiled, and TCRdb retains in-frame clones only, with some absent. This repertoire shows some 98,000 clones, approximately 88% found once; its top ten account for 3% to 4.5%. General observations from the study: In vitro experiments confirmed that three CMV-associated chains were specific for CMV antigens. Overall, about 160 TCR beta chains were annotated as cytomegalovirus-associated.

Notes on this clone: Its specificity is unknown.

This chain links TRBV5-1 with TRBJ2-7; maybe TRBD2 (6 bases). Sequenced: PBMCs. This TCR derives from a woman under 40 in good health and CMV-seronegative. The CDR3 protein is CASSPPGRGYEQYF. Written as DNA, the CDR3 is TGCGCCAGCAGCCCGCCGGGACGGGGGTACGAGCAGTACTTC.